This section outlines one T cell receptor (beta chain) sequence together with its context. Antigen specificity is unknown. This sample was included in a study of PD-1 blockade in classical Hodgkin lymphoma. The CDR3 runs 17 residues. V was pared by 1 base and J by 3 bases, with 13 bases between. Germline assignment: CDR1 SGHAT and CDR2 FQNNGV. With no exception, relapse followed autologous stem cell transplantation in all patients, and brentuximab vedotin exposure varied. The study's findings and limits: Researchers reported that CD4+ TCR diversity, though not CD8+, rose significantly by C4D1. Baseline TCR diversity was reportedly lower in newly diagnosed patients than in healthy donors. It was reported as lower still in relapsed/refractory patients.

Assay used: immunoSEQ multiplex PCR; TCRdb lists only in-frame clones, some missing. The sample holds under 60,000 clones; over 60% are singletons and the top ten take roughly 16%. This sample comprised peripheral blood mononuclear cells (PBMCs), obtained before the second cycle of nivolumab. The rearrangement uses TRBV11-2 and TRBJ2-6; D is possibly TRBD1 (6 bases). This clonotype was sampled from a human donor with classical Hodgkin lymphoma. The CDR3 DNA follows: TGTGCCAGCAGCTTAGGGCACAGGGTTAGTGGGGCCAACGTCCTGACTTTC. This encodes CASSLGHRVSGANVLTF.